This T cell receptor beta chain was sequenced in a study of blood T cell repertoires in COVID-19. Across the whole study: Samples of COVID-19 (acute and convalescent) were obtained from the United States, Italy and Spain. T cells, B-cell-depleted T cells, or PBMCs provided the cDNA or gDNA that served as material.

Adults between roughly 18 and 89 years of age took part from approximately 24 US areas. Allocation to cohorts depended on clinical history reported by the participants. Libraries were prepared by immunoSEQ multiplex PCR; TCRdb keeps only in-frame clonotypes and omits some of them. The table records some 260,000 clones, under 95% of them present only once. This CDR3 has 13 amino acids. Looked up from germline, CDR1 is SGDLS and CDR2 is YYNGEE. The ends were cut back, 0 bases at V and 7 bases at J, with 8 bases in the middle. Sequenced material: PBMCs or T cells enriched from blood (not recorded which). The chain employs TRBV9 and TRBJ2-1, with TRBD2 as a possible D gene (6 bases). This clonotype originated in a woman between 18 and 29 years old who had recovered from COVID-19. CDR3 sequence (DNA): TGTGCCAGCAGCGTAGCTGCGGGAAATGAGCAGTTCTTC. Translated, it gives CASSVAAGNEQFF.